This TCR beta chain stems from a study of CD8+ T cells in alopecia areata. Study in general: The authors grafted skin from approximately 6-13-month-old C3H/HeJ donors with spontaneous alopecia onto approximately 6-10-week-old female C3H/HeJ mice. Study conclusions and caveats: Clonality was higher in lesional than normal scalp, especially in alopecia totalis/universalis.

Reverse transcribed after extraction, RNA yielded cDNA as the sequencing template. Using immunoSEQ multiplex PCR, the repertoire was profiled, and TCRdb retains in-frame clones only, with some absent. There are under 350,000 clones in the sample, none observed a single time. To note about this clone: Its antigen is not known. Gene names and germline refer to mouse. The CDR3 end lies 4 residues beyond the end of the read and is filled in from the germline J gene. Other DNA variants within this sample encode the same CDR3.

Between the trimmed V and J ends, which lost 7 bases and 1 base, there was a span of 12 bases. Germline V gene lookup returns CDR1 FNHDT and CDR2 SITEND (reference sequence). The CDR3 extends over 14 amino acids. CD4, CD8alpha, NKG2D, NKG2ACE and other markers were used to sort pooled cutaneous lymph node cells. Input material: CD4+ T cells sorted from a lymph node. The V and J genes are TRBV19 and TRBJ2-1, with TRBD2 as a possible D gene (6 bases). This receptor was identified in a C3H/HeJ mouse with alopecia areata. For the strain, the MHC haplotype given is H2-k. The CDR3 bases that were read are TGTGCCAGCTCACTACTGGGAAACTATGCT. It codes for CASSLLGNYA. The entire CDR3 protein reads CASSLLGNYAEQFF.